The sequence of this T cell receptor (beta chain) was determined in a study of T cells in Graves' hyperthyroidism and ophthalmopathy. With 4 bases clipped from V and 0 bases from J, the junction kept 5 bases outside the gene matches. Per germline, CDR1 LNHDA and CDR2 SQIVND (reference sequence). This CDR3 is built from 15 residues. Broader study findings: Ophthalmopathy was told apart from stable hyperthyroidism by a 13 V-J model. Most expanded thyroid clonotypes above 0.001 recurred in blood.

Calling Graves' hyperthyroidism stable meant ophthalmopathy did not progress within 18 months. The study excluded patients with uncontrolled infection, other autoimmune disease, pregnancy or lactation. TCR beta CDR3 regions were amplified from RNA. Primed by the HTBI set, a first-round RT-PCR was run on the TCR CDR3. TCRdb fed the multiplex PCR reads into MiXCR, producing one record per CDR3 protein. The sample consists of roughly 420,000 distinct CDR3 sequences, roughly 13% of them appearing once. About this clonotype itself: The antigen is not known.

The chain has TRBV19 and TRBJ2-5; 7 bases align to TRBD2. Sequencing input: blood. This receptor was identified in a woman under 30 with Graves' hyperthyroidism. CDR3 coding DNA: TGTGCCAGTAGTAGGGGGACTATGGACCAAGAGACCCAGTACTTC. Translation: CASSRGTMDQETQYF.